This T cell receptor beta chain derives from a study of preoperative IRX-2 immunotherapy in early breast cancer. Sequencing was performed with immunoSEQ multiplex PCR; in TCRdb, only in-frame clones are kept and a portion is missing. Here the sample spans about 24,000 clones, 80% to 90% being singletons. Described treatment: preoperative locoregional IRX-2 cytokine immunotherapy. Germline V CDR1 and CDR2: SGHAT, FQNNGV. The CDR3 length is 14 residues. V shed 1 base and J 3 bases; nucleotides not matched to a gene: 2. Material: tumor tissue, obtained after IRX-2 immunotherapy. This TCR was sampled from a human donor with breast cancer. This chain connects TRBV11-2 to TRBJ2-5; 7 nucleotides line up with TRBD2. This CDR3 reads CASSLGGLKETQYF. The CDR3 bases are TGTGCCAGCAGCTTAGGGGGACTAAAAGAGACCCAGTACTTC.